This is a list of T cell receptor beta chains from one sample in a study of cytomegalovirus exposure and HLA in healthy donors. The table came from immunoSEQ multiplex PCR; TCRdb's copy has only in-frame clones and leaves some out. The sample gives roughly 220,000 clones, about 93% of which show up once; 0.8% to 1.2% is in the top ten. Input material: PBMCs. These receptors all stem from a woman younger than 35 in good health and CMV-seronegative. The CDR3 runs from the conserved cysteine through the conserved F or W. The D gene is left open where the match is weak. Size is stated for part of the rows, as once, few or many counts, or as a class when the clone is expanded.

v_call,clone_size,d_call,j_call,cdr3_nt,cdr3_aa
TRBV6-1,once,TRBD2,TRBJ2-3,TGTGCCAGCAGTGCCGTTCCCGGGACTAAAGGCACAGATACGCAGTATTTT,CASSAVPGTKGTDTQYF
TRBV30,-,-,TRBJ1-5,TGTGCCTGGAGCGCCCGACAGCTCAATCAGCCCCAGCATTTT,CAWSARQLNQPQHF
TRBV11-2,-,TRBD1,TRBJ1-2,TGTGCCAGCAGCTTAGCGACAGGGTCTAACTATGGCTACACCTTC,CASSLATGSNYGYTF
TRBV28,-,-,TRBJ1-6,TGTGCCAGCACTGGAGAGGGGACAATTTCACCCCTCCACTTT,CASTGEGTISPLHF
TRBV7-2,-,-,TRBJ2-3,TGTGCCAGCAGCTTAGGGCAGGGTACGCAGTATTTT,CASSLGQGTQYF
TRBV4-1,-,-,TRBJ1-4,TGCGCCAGCAGCTTAACAGGGTTTGAAAAACTGTTTTTT,CASSLTGFEKLFF
TRBV2,-,-,TRBJ2-7,TGTGCCAGCAGTTCCGAAGGCGGGGCTCCCTACGAGCAGTACTTC,CASSSEGGAPYEQYF
TRBV11-1,-,TRBD2,TRBJ2-5,TGTGCCAGCAGCTTCCGTACTAGCGGGAGCGTTTGGCAGGAGACCCAGTACTTC,CASSFRTSGSVWQETQYF
TRBV7-2,-,TRBD2,TRBJ2-7,TGTGCCAGCAGCTCCTCGGCGGGACTACTTCTCCACGAGCAGTACTTC,CASSSSAGLLLHEQYF
TRBV28,-,TRBD2,TRBJ2-1,TGTGCCAGCAGTTTATGGAGAGCGGGAGGGCACAATGAGCAGTTCTTC,CASSLWRAGGHNEQFF
TRBV2,-,TRBD2,TRBJ2-2,TGTGCCAGCAGACCCAGGGAGGGCACCGGGGAGCTGTTTTTT,CASRPREGTGELFF
TRBV6-5,-,-,TRBJ1-5,TGTGCCAGCAGCCTACAGCCTGGCAATCAGCCCCAGCATTTT,CASSLQPGNQPQHF
TRBV29-1,-,-,TRBJ2-7,TGCAGCGTTAACAAAGGAGGAGCGTCCGAGCAGTACTTC,CSVNKGGASEQYF
TRBV28,-,-,TRBJ1-1,TGTGCCAGCGGAGGTAACACTGAAGCTTTCTTT,CASGGNTEAFF
TRBV29-1,-,-,TRBJ1-2,TGCAGCGTTGAAGGACAGTTCGGCTACACCTTC,CSVEGQFGYTF
TRBV19,-,-,TRBJ1-2,TGTGCCAGTAGTCCACAGACAGGAGTATATGGCTACACCTTC,CASSPQTGVYGYTF
TRBV5-1,-,TRBD1,TRBJ1-1,TGCGCCAGCAGCTCACAATCACAGGGGGCGACTGAAGCTTTCTTT,CASSSQSQGATEAFF
TRBV18,-,TRBD1,TRBJ2-5,TGTGCCAGCTCACCGAGTGGACAGGGTGAGACCCAGTACTTC,CASSPSGQGETQYF
TRBV5-1,-,-,TRBJ2-7,TGCGCCAGCAGTGTAGGGAGCTCCTACGAGCAGTACTTC,CASSVGSSYEQYF
TRBV5-4,once,-,TRBJ2-7,TGTGCCAGCAGCGCCTCAGCCTCACGGGGCGAGCAGTACTTC,CASSASASRGEQYF
TRBV27,-,TRBD2,TRBJ2-7,TGTGCCAGCAGTTTAAGGCTAGCGGGATCCTACGAGCAGTACTTC,CASSLRLAGSYEQYF
TRBV18,few,-,TRBJ1-1,TGTGCCAGCTCACCCCAGGGTGACACTGAAGCTTTCTTT,CASSPQGDTEAFF
TRBV9,-,TRBD2,TRBJ2-2,TGTGCCAGCAGCGTAGCGGGGGGGAGTACCGGGGAGCTGTTTTTT,CASSVAGGSTGELFF
TRBV6-4,few,-,TRBJ2-2,TGTGCCAGCAGTGTCGCGACACAGGGCACCGGGGAGCTGTTTTTT,CASSVATQGTGELFF
TRBV19,-,TRBD1,TRBJ1-4,TGTGCCAGTAGTATGGGGACAGGGAATGAAAAACTGTTTTTT,CASSMGTGNEKLFF
TRBV18,-,TRBD1,TRBJ1-5,TGTGCCAGCTCAATGACAGGGTTAAGAGCGAGCAATCAGCCCCAGCATTTT,CASSMTGLRASNQPQHF
TRBV30,-,TRBD2,TRBJ2-1,TGTGCCTGGAGTGTTTCACTAGCGGGTTACAATGAGCAGTTCTTC,CAWSVSLAGYNEQFF
TRBV7-9,-,-,TRBJ2-7,TGTGCCAGCAGCCCATCCGGGGGGCTGTCCTACGAGCAGTACTTC,CASSPSGGLSYEQYF
TRBV6-5,-,-,TRBJ1-6,TGTGCCAGCAGTTGGTCAGTCCGCTATAATTCACCCCTCCACTTT,CASSWSVRYNSPLHF
TRBV19,-,TRBD2,TRBJ2-5,TGTGCCAGTAGGGTAGCGGGAGGGGCCCAAGAGACCCAGTACTTC,CASRVAGGAQETQYF
TRBV5-6,-,-,TRBJ2-7,TGTGCCAGCAGCTTACGGGACACCGCCTACGAGCAGTACTTC,CASSLRDTAYEQYF
TRBV10-1,-,TRBD1,TRBJ2-3,TGCGCCAGCAGTGAGTCGTCAGGGGGCCCAGATACGCAGTATTTT,CASSESSGGPDTQYF
TRBV29-1,few,-,TRBJ1-2,TGCAGCGATCTGGACAGCACCTATGGCTACACCTTC,CSDLDSTYGYTF
TRBV7-6,-,-,TRBJ1-1,TGTGCCAGCAGTTCTACCTTGAACACTGAAGCTTTCTTT,CASSSTLNTEAFF
TRBV5-1,-,-,TRBJ2-7,TGCGCCAGCAGCTTGGGGGGCGGATCCTACGAGCAGTACTTC,CASSLGGGSYEQYF
TRBV13,-,TRBD1,TRBJ2-7,TGTGCCAGCAGCTTCGACAGGGGGCACTACGAGCAGTACTTC,CASSFDRGHYEQYF
TRBV6-1,-,-,TRBJ1-5,TGTGCCAGCAGTGAATTGTCGGATCAGCCCCAGCATTTT,CASSELSDQPQHF
TRBV11-2,-,-,TRBJ1-3,TGTGCCAGCAGCTTACAAGGGGGCTCTGGAAACACCATATATTTT,CASSLQGGSGNTIYF
TRBV7-9,-,TRBD2,TRBJ2-2,TGTGCCAGCAGCCCAGGGACTAGCGGGAGAGGAGCGCTGTTTTTT,CASSPGTSGRGALFF
TRBV4-1,-,TRBD1,TRBJ1-6,TGCGCCAGCAGCCTTCCCGACAGGGAAGCTTCACCCCTCCACTTT,CASSLPDREASPLHF
TRBV7-2,-,-,TRBJ1-1,TGTGCCAGCAGCTTAGGATCGCATGAGGGTTTCTTT,CASSLGSHEGFF
TRBV7-3,-,-,TRBJ2-7,TGTGCCAGCAGCTTACGGGCGGGGAGCTCCTACGAGCAGTACTTC,CASSLRAGSSYEQYF
TRBV19,many,-,TRBJ1-1,TGTGCCAGTAGTCCTACCCAGAACACTGAAGCTTTCTTT,CASSPTQNTEAFF
TRBV9,-,-,TRBJ1-6,TGTGCCAGCAGCGTAGAAGGGAGCTCCTATAATTCACCCCTCCACTTT,CASSVEGSSYNSPLHF
TRBV5-4,-,TRBD1,TRBJ2-5,TGTGCCAGCAGCATCCCGGGGGACAGGCCGACGGGGACCCAGTACTTC,CASSIPGDRPTGTQYF
TRBV30,few,TRBD2,TRBJ2-7,TGTGCCTGGAGTGAGGGACTAAACTACGAGCAGTACTTC,CAWSEGLNYEQYF
TRBV30,-,-,TRBJ2-1,TGTGCCTGGACAGGGAACAATGAGCAGTTCTTC,CAWTGNNEQFF
TRBV6-6,-,TRBD2,TRBJ2-7,TGTGCCAGCAGTTATAGGGCGGGAGAAGGGTACGAGCAGTACTTC,CASSYRAGEGYEQYF
TRBV5-6,-,TRBD1,TRBJ2-3,TGTGCCAGCAGCCTTAAGGGACAGGGGAGTGTGGATACGCAGTATTTT,CASSLKGQGSVDTQYF
TRBV29-1,-,TRBD2,TRBJ2-3,TGCAGCGGGATGACTAGCGGGATAGGTGCAGATACGCAGTATTTT,CSGMTSGIGADTQYF